Below, 21 T cell receptor beta chains from the same sample are listed, as sequenced in a study of CD8 T cells in ankylosing spondylitis. MiXCR, run by TCRdb on the 5' RACE reads, gives a single entry per CDR3 protein. The data contain about 200,000 distinct CDR3 sequences, about 13% of them singletons. The sequenced sample was blood, either unsorted or a sorted T cell fraction (not recorded which). Receptors originate from a male donor with ankylosing spondylitis or in good health (not recorded which).

This chain uses TRBV13 with TRBJ2-1, with D tentatively TRBD2 (6 bases). This CDR3 has 12 residues. The V gene lost 7 bases and the J gene lost 8 bases, with 12 bases spanning the gap. From germline, CDR1 is PRHDT and CDR2 FYEKMQ (reference sequence). The CDR3 here is CASTWGDDEQFF. CDR3 sequence (DNA): TGTGCCAGCACATGGGGGGACGATGAGCAGTTCTTC. Full variable domain (rest looked up from reference TRBV13 and TRBJ2-1): AAGVIQSPRHLIKEKRETATLKCYPIPRHDTVYWYQQGPGQDPQFLISFYEKMQSDKGSIPDRFSAQQFSDYHSELNMSSLELGDSALYFCASTWGDDEQFFGPGTRLTVL.

V is TRBV30 and J is TRBJ2-2, with D perhaps TRBD1 (5 bases). The CDR3 is made up of 14 amino acids. The germline V gene encodes CDR1 GTSNPN and CDR2 SVGIG (reference sequence). V dropped 4 bases and J dropped 2 bases, with 11 bases sitting between them. CDR3 sequence: CAWKGRVNTGELFF. CDR3 in DNA: TGTGCCTGGAAAGGCAGGGTTAACACCGGGGAGCTGTTTTTT.

This clonotype was seen ten or more times. The J gene is TRBJ1-4, the V gene TRBV12-3 or TRBV12-4; no firm D call. This CDR3 has 15 amino acids. Trimming took 5 bases from V and 0 from J, leaving 10 bases between them. CDR3 protein: CASSESEATNEKLFF. CDR3 DNA: TGTGCCAGCAGTGAGTCAGAGGCAACTAATGAAAAACTGTTTTTT.

This clonotype has at least ten counts. This rearrangement joins TRBV5-1 to TRBJ2-3; TRBD2 agrees at 9 bases. V gave up 4 bases and J gave up 0 bases; unmatched junction bases: 9. CDR1 is SGHRS, CDR2 YFSETQ, per germline. The CDR3 spans 17 residues. The CDR3 coding sequence is TGCGCCAGCAGCCAAGCGGGGGGAGTTACTAGCACAGATACGCAGTATTTT. Its protein product is CASSQAGGVTSTDTQYF.

This clonotype has a handful of counts. This chain's CDR3 is CASMTGGTGYTF. The CDR3 DNA sequence: TGTGCCAGCATGACTGGGGGGACAGGCTACACCTTC. The V and J genes are TRBV27 and TRBJ1-2; possible D gene TRBD1, 6 bases. Germline V CDR1 and CDR2: MNHEY, SMNVEV (reference sequence). V was shortened by 7 bases and J by 8 bases, with 14 bases between the two germline ends. The CDR3 contains 12 residues.

The chain employs TRBV4-2 and TRBJ1-2; TRBD1 aligns across 9 bases. This CDR3 has 18 residues. Per the germline V gene, CDR1 is LGHNA and CDR2 is YNFKEQ. V dropped 4 bases and J dropped 0; count of bases not matched to a gene: 12. CDR3 residues: CASSPGRTGAIANYGYTF. DNA of the CDR3: TGTGCCAGCAGCCCGGGACGGACAGGGGCGATAGCTAACTATGGCTACACCTTC.

This rearrangement joins TRBV6-5 to TRBJ2-7, with 7 bases fitting TRBD1. The CDR3 totals 16 residues. V gave up 5 bases and J gave up 4 bases; unmatched junction bases: 14. Germline V lookup: CDR1 MNHEY, CDR2 SVGAGI. CDR3 sequence reads: CASSNQGQETVYEQYF. As DNA, the CDR3 is TGTGCCAGCAGTAACCAAGGACAGGAAACCGTTTACGAGCAGTACTTC.

This clonotype was recorded at least ten times. V gene TRBV12-3 or TRBV12-4 combines with J gene TRBJ2-7, with a possible D match to TRBD2 (5 bases). Trimming stripped 2 bases from V and 0 bases from J, with 8 bases between. This CDR3 region has 14 residues. CDR3 sequence (DNA): TGTGCCAGCAGTTTACGGCTAGCCTCCTACGAGCAGTACTTC. This sequence encodes CASSLRLASYEQYF.

The rearrangement links TRBV4-1 to TRBJ2-1, with 13 bases aligning to TRBD2. The CDR3 runs to 18 residues. Germline loops: CDR1 MGHRA, CDR2 YSYEKL. The V segment lost 9 bases and the J segment 10 bases; nucleotides outside the gene matches: 21. In DNA, the CDR3 is TGCGCCAGTACTACGGAGGGAGTACTAGCGGGGGGGGCGGGGGAGCAGTTCTTC. This sequence encodes CASTTEGVLAGGAGEQFF.

At least ten counts were recorded for this clonotype. The CDR3, as DNA: TGCGCCAGCAGCCCTACCTGGACTAGCGGCAATGAGCAGTTCTTC. Translating it yields CASSPTWTSGNEQFF. The V and J genes are TRBV5-1 and TRBJ2-1; 10 bases align to TRBD2. Germline CDR1 SGHRS, CDR2 YFSETQ. The CDR3 spans 15 residues. The ends lost 4 bases at V and 6 bases at J; junction bases unmatched: 7.

This clonotype has only a few counts. In DNA, the CDR3 is TGTGCCAGCAGCCCCCCTAGCGCCACTAGCACAGATACGCAGTATTTT. It yields the protein CASSPPSATSTDTQYF. The V gene is TRBV7-9, the J gene TRBJ2-3; a weak D match, TRBD2 (6 bases). V gave up 5 bases and J gave up 0 bases, with 15 bases separating them. The CDR3 is 16 residues long. Germline CDR1 reads SEHNR; CDR2 reads FQNEAQ (reference sequence).

This clonotype was seen only a few times. The chain joins TRBV20-1 to TRBJ2-4, with D perhaps TRBD1 (6 bases). CDR1 DFQATT and CDR2 SNEGSKA come from the germline V gene (reference sequence). The CDR3 is 15 amino acids. V lost 6 bases to trimming and J lost 8 bases, with 23 bases between them. This CDR3 is CSAPNSKQGSDIQYF. The CDR3 coding sequence is TGCAGTGCCCCGAACTCAAAACAGGGCTCGGACATTCAGTACTTC.

This clonotype was detected ten times or more. The V call is TRBV12-3 or TRBV12-4, the J call TRBJ1-2; D is unclear. V lost 2 bases and J lost 0, with 13 bases in between. The CDR3 contains 16 residues. CDR3 sequence: CASSLFISRANYGYTF. The CDR3 DNA sequence: TGTGCCAGCAGTTTATTTATAAGCCGGGCTAACTATGGCTACACCTTC.

This clonotype was found a few times. The V call is TRBV7-9, the J call TRBJ1-2, with a tentative D call TRBD1 (5 bases). This CDR3 has 14 residues. Trimming removed 4 bases at V and 3 bases at J, with 12 bases between. Germline assignment: CDR1 SEHNR and CDR2 FQNEAQ (reference sequence). The CDR3 protein is CASSYGDGYYGYTF. CDR3 coding DNA: TGTGCCAGCAGCTATGGGGACGGATACTATGGCTACACCTTC.

This clonotype has a handful of counts. This chain joins TRBV20-1 and TRBJ2-7, with D tentatively TRBD2 (5 bases). CDR3 length equals 12 residues. V was shortened by 7 bases and J by 1 base, with 11 bases between the two germline ends. CDR1 and CDR2 (germline): DFQATT, SNEGSKA (reference sequence). In DNA form, the CDR3 reads TGCAGTGTACGGGGATCTTCCTACGAGCAGTACTTC. Protein sequence: CSVRGSSYEQYF.

The sample holds many counts of this clonotype. This chain joins TRBV4-1 and TRBJ2-1; possible D gene TRBD1, 7 bases. V was cut by 1 base and J by 0 bases, with 16 bases left in between. The CDR3 sequence is 18 residues long. The V gene's germline CDR1 is MGHRA and CDR2 YSYEKL. This chain's CDR3 is CASSQAGTGDSSYNEQFF. CDR3 coding DNA: TGCGCCAGCAGCCAAGCGGGGACGGGGGACAGCTCCTACAATGAGCAGTTCTTC.

This clonotype has a handful of counts. The rearrangement joins TRBV20-1 to TRBJ2-7, with D tentatively TRBD1 or TRBD2 (6 bases each). The length of the CDR3 is 18 residues. Germline-derived CDR1 and CDR2 are DFQATT and SNEGSKA (reference sequence). V was clipped by 3 bases and J by 5 bases, with 29 bases between them. The CDR3 loop is CSASSEGEGSEDGHEQYF. The CDR3 coding sequence is TGCAGTGCTAGCTCGGAGGGGGAAGGTAGCGAGGATGGGCACGAGCAGTACTTC.

The chain has TRBV25-1 and TRBJ2-1, with D perhaps matching TRBD2 (6 bases). This CDR3 is built from 14 residues. V lost 8 bases and J 0 bases, leaving 11 bases between the germline ends. CDR1 MGHDK and CDR2 SYGVNS come from the germline V gene. DNA for the CDR3: TGTGCCAGCCTACCGACTAGCTCCTACAATGAGCAGTTCTTC. This gives the protein CASLPTSSYNEQFF.

The sample holds a few counts of this clonotype. The CDR3 nucleotides read TGTGCCAGCGGGCCCAGGGTAGGGGAGACCCAGTACTTC. As protein: CASGPRVGETQYF. The chain recombines TRBV6-6 with TRBJ2-5; tentative D call: TRBD1 (5 bases). Germline V gene lookup returns CDR1 MNHNY and CDR2 SVGAGI (reference sequence). Trimming stripped 8 bases from V and 5 bases from J, with 15 bases between. This CDR3 has 13 residues.

The chain recombines TRBV5-1 with TRBJ2-7; TRBD2 matches at 8 bases. The CDR3 loop spans 15 amino acids. Losses at the gene ends were 7 bases for V and 4 bases for J; bases not matched to a gene: 13. The germline CDR1 and CDR2 sequences are SGHRS and YFSETQ. CDR3 residues: CASRRFGGALYEQYF. CDR3 coding DNA: TGCGCCAGCCGCCGCTTCGGGGGGGCCTTGTACGAGCAGTACTTC.

The table lists this clonotype with a few counts. The rearrangement links TRBV5-1 to TRBJ1-1; the D is unclear. Per the germline V gene, CDR1 is SGHRS and CDR2 is YFSETQ. Trimming removed 0 bases from V and 3 bases from J, with 9 bases in between. The CDR3 runs 14 residues. For the CDR3, the DNA is TGCGCCAGCAGCTTGGGGCCCGGGGACACTGAAGCTTTCTTT. Encoded protein: CASSLGPGDTEAFF. Supplemented by reference TRBV5-1 and TRBJ1-1, the full variable domain reads KAGVTQTPRYLIKTRGQQVTLSCSPISGHRSVSWYQQTPGQGLQFLFEYFSETQRNKGNFPGRFSGRQFSNSRSEMNVSTLELGDSALYLCASSLGPGDTEAFFGQGTRLTVV.